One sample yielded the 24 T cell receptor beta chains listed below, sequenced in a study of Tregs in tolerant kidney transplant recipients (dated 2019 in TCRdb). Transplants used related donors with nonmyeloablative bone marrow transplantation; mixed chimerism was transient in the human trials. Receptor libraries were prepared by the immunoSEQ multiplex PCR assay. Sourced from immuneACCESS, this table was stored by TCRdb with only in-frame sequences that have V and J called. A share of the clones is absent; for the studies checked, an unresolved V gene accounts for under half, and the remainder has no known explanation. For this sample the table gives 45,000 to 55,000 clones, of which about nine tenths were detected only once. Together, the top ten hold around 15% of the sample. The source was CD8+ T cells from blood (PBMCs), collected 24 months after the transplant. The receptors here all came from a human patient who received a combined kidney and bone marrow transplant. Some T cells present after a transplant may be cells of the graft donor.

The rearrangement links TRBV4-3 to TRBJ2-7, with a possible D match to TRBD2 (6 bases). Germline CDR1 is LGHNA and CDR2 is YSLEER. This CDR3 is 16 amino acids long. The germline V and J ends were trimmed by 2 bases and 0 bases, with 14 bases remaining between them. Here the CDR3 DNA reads TGCGCCAGCAGCCAACGGGGGACGAGGATCTCCTACGAGCAGTACTTC. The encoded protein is CASSQRGTRISYEQYF.

The CDR3 reads CASSLVGRTYEQYF. The CDR3 DNA reads as TGTGCCAGCAGCTTAGTGGGCAGGACTTACGAGCAGTACTTC. V is TRBV7-9 and J is TRBJ2-5; perhaps TRBD2 as D (5 bases). The last part of the DNA fits TRBJ2-7 better; the J call may be wrong. Germline assignment: CDR1 SEHNR and CDR2 FQNEAQ (reference sequence). The CDR3 covers 14 residues.

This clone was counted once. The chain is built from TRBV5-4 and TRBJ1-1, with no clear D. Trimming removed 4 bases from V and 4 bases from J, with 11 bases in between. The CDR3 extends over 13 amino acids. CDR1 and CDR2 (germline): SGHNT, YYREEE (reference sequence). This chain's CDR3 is CASSGGSITEAFF. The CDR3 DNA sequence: TGTGCCAGCAGCGGAGGGAGTATCACTGAAGCTTTCTTT.

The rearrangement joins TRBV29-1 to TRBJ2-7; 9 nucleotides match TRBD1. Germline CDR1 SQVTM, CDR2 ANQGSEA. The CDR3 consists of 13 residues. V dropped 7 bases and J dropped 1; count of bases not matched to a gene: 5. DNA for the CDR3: TGCAGCGCCCGGGACAGGGTATCCTACGAGCAGTACTTC. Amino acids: CSARDRVSYEQYF.

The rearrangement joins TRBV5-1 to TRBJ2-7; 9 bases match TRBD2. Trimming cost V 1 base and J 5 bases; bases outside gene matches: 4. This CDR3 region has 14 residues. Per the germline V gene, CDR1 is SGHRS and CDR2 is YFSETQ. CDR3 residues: CASSLYPSGDEQYF. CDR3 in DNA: TGCGCCAGCAGCTTGTACCCTAGCGGGGACGAGCAGTACTTC.

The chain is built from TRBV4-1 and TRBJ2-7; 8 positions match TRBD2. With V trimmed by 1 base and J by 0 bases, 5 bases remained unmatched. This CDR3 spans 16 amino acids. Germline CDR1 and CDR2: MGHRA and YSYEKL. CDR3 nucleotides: TGCGCCAGCAGCCAAGCCGCGGGAGGCCCCTCCTACGAGCAGTACTTC. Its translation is CASSQAAGGPSYEQYF.

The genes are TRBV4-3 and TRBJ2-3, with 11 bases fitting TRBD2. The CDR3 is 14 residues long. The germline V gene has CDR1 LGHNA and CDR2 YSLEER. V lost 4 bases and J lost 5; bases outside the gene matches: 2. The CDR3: CASSPGLAGDTQYF. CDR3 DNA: TGCGCCAGCAGCCCAGGACTAGCGGGAGATACGCAGTATTTT.

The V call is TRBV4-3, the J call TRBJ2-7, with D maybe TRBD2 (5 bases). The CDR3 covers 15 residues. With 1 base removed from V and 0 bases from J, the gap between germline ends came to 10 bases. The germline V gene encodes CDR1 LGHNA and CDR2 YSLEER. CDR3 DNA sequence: TGCGCCAGCAGCCAAGGGCCAGGACTCTCCTACGAGCAGTACTTC. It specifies CASSQGPGLSYEQYF.

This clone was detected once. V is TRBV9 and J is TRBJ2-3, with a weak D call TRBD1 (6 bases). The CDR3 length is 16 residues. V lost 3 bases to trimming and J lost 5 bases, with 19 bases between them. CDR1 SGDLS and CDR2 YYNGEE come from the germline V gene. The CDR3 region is CASSGWTVKPEDTQYF. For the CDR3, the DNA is TGTGCCAGCAGCGGGTGGACAGTGAAACCCGAAGATACGCAGTATTTT.

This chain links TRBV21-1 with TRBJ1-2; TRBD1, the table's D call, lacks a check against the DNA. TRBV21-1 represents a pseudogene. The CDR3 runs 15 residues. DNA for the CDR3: TGTGCCAGCAGCACTGGGGACAGGGATAACTATGGCTACACCTTC. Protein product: CASSTGDRDNYGYTF.

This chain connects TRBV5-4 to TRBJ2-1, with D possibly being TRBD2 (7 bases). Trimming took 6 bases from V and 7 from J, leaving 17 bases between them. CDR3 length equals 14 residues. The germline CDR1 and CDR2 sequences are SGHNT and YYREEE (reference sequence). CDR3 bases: TGTGCCAGCATAGGGGGAGGGCCTAGTAATGAGCAGTTCTTC. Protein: CASIGGGPSNEQFF.

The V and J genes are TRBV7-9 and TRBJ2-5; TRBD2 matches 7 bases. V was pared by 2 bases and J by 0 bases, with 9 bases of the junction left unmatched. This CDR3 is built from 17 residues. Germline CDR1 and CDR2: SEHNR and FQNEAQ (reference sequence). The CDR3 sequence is CASSLSISGQYQETQYF. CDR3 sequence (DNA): TGTGCCAGCAGCTTAAGTATTAGCGGGCAGTACCAAGAGACCCAGTACTTC.

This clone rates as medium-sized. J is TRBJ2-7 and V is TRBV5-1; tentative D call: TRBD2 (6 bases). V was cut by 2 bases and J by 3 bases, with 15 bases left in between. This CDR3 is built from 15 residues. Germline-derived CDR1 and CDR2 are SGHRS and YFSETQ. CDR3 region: CASSFTDQRVYEQYF. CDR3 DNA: TGCGCCAGCAGCTTTACAGATCAGCGGGTCTACGAGCAGTACTTC. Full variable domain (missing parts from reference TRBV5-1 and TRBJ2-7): KAGVTQTPRYLIKTRGQQVTLSCSPISGHRSVSWYQQTPGQGLQFLFEYFSETQRNKGNFPGRFSGRQFSNSRSEMNVSTLELGDSALYLCASSFTDQRVYEQYFGPGTRLTVT.

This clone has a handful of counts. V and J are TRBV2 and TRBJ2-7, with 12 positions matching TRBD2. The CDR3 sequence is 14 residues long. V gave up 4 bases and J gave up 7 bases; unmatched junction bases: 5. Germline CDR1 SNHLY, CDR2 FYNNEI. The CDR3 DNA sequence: TGTGCCAGCAGTGTGACTAGCGGGAGATGGGAGCAGTACTTC. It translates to CASSVTSGRWEQYF.

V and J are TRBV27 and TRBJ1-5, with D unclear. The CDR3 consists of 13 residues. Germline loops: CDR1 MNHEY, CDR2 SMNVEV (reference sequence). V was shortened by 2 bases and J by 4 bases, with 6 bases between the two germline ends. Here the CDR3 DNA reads TGTGCCAGCAGTTTACTAGGTAATCAGCCCCAGCATTTT. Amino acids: CASSLLGNQPQHF.

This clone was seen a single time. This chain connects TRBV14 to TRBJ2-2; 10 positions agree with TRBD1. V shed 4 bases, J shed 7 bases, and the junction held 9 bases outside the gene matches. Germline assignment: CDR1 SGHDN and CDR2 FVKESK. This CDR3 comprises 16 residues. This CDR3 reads CASSLHLGQGFGELFF. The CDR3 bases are TGTGCCAGCAGCCTCCATCTGGGACAGGGGTTCGGGGAGCTGTTTTTT.

CDR3 nucleotide sequence: TGTGCCAGCAGCTTGAATGGGCTCTATGGCTACACCTTC. Translation: CASSLNGLYGYTF. The chain links TRBV7-8 to TRBJ1-2; no clear D gene. The CDR3 length is 13 residues. The ends were cut back, 3 bases at V and 4 bases at J, with 9 bases in the middle. Germline V gene lookup returns CDR1 SGHVS and CDR2 FQNEAQ.

The DNA of the CDR3 is TGTGCCAGCAGTCCAGATCTGAACACCGGGGAGCTGTTTTTT. Its translation is CASSPDLNTGELFF. The chain carries TRBV28 and TRBJ2-2; D call uncertain. Germline loops: CDR1 MDHEN, CDR2 SYDVKM. V lost 5 bases to trimming and J lost 1 base, with 8 bases between them. The CDR3 is 14 residues long. The full variable domain, with the rest looked up from reference TRBV28 and TRBJ2-2, is DVKVTQSSRYLVKRTGEKVFLECVQDMDHENMFWYRQDPGLGLRLIYFSYDVKMKEKGDIPEGYSVSREKKERFSLILESASTNQTSMYLCASSPDLNTGELFFGEGSRLTVL.

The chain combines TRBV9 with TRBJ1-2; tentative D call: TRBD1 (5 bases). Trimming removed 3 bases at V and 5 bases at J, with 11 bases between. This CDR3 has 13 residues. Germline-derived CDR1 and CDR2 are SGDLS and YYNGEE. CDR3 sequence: CASSGTGGYGYTF. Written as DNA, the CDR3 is TGTGCCAGCAGCGGGACCGGGGGGTATGGCTACACCTTC.

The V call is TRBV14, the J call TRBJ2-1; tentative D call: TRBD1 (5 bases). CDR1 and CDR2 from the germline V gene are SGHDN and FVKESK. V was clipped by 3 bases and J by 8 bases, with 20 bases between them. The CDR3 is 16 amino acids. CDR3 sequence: CASSHSPVWGSDEQFF. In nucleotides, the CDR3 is TGTGCCAGCAGCCATTCCCCTGTGTGGGGCAGTGATGAGCAGTTCTTC. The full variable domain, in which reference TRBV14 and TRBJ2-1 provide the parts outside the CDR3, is EAGVTQFPSHSVIEKGQTVTLRCDPISGHDNLYWYRRVMGKEIKFLLHFVKESKQDESGMPNNRFLAERTGGTYSTLKVQPAELEDSGVYFCASSHSPVWGSDEQFFGPGTRLTVL.

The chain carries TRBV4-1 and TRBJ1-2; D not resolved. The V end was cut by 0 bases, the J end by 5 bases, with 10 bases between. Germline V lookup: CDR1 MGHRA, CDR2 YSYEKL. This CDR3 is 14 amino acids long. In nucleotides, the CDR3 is TGCGCCAGCAGCCAAGATGGGTCGGGGTATGGCTACACCTTC. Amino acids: CASSQDGSGYGYTF.

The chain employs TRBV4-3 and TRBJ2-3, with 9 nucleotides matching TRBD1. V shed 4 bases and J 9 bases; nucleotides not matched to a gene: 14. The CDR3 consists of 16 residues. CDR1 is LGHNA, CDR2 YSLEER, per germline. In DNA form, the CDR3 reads TGCGCCAGCAGCCCAGACGGATCACAGGGGGCCTGGACGCAGTATTTT. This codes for CASSPDGSQGAWTQYF.

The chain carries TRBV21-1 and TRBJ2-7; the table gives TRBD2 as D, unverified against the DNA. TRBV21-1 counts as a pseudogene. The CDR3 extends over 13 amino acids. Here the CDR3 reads CASPAGFHYEQYF. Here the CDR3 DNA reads TGTGCCAGCCCCGCGGGATTTCACTACGAGCAGTACTTC.

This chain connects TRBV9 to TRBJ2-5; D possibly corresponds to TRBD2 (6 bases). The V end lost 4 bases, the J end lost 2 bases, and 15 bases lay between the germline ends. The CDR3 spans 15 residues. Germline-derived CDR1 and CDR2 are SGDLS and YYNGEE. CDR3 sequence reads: CASSPLGGWQETQYF. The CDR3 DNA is TGTGCCAGCAGCCCCCTCGGGGGTTGGCAAGAGACCCAGTACTTC.